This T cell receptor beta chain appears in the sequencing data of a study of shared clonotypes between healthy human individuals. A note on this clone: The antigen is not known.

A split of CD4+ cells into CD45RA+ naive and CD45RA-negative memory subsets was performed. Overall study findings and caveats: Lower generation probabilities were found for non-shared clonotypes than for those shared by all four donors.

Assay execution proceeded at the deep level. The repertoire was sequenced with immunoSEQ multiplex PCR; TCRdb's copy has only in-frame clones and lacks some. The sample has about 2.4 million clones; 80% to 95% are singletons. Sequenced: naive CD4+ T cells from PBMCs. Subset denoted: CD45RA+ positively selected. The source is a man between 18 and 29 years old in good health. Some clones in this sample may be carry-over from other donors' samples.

CDR3 sequence reads: CASSLGREQFF. The CDR3 nucleotides are TGTGCCAGCAGCCTCGGACGTGAGCAGTTCTTC. This chain joins TRBV7-3 and TRBJ2-1; the D is unclear. The CDR3 covers 11 residues. The V end lost 5 bases, the J end lost 9 bases, and 8 bases lay between the germline ends. Germline loops: CDR1 SGHTA, CDR2 FQGTGA.